This TCR beta chain was sequenced in a study of blood T cell repertoires in COVID-19. Study-wide background: Some COVID-19 samples were acute and others convalescent; all came from the United States, Italy and Spain. PBMCs, B-cell-depleted T cells, or T cells were the source of the cDNA or gDNA that made up the material.

The ends were cut back, 0 bases at V and 4 bases at J, with 6 bases in the middle. Germline V CDR1 and CDR2: MNHEY, SVGAGI. This CDR3 spans 13 amino acids. Authors' data handling: Researchers report that nucleated cell counts were estimated from reference gene primer amplification. Repertoires were generated with immunoSEQ multiplex PCR, while TCRdb's copy carries only in-frame clones and drops some. V and J calls plus clone size are reproduced from that table; the DNA served to infer D and trimming. The table records 25,000 to 35,000 clones, around 90% of them present only once. J is TRBJ1-2 and V is TRBV6-5, with D hard to call. Material: peripheral blood. This receptor was obtained from a human donor in a cohort sampled during active COVID-19. The CDR3 here is CASSYSSLYGYTF. As DNA, the CDR3 is TGTGCCAGCAGTTACTCGAGCCTCTATGGCTACACCTTC.